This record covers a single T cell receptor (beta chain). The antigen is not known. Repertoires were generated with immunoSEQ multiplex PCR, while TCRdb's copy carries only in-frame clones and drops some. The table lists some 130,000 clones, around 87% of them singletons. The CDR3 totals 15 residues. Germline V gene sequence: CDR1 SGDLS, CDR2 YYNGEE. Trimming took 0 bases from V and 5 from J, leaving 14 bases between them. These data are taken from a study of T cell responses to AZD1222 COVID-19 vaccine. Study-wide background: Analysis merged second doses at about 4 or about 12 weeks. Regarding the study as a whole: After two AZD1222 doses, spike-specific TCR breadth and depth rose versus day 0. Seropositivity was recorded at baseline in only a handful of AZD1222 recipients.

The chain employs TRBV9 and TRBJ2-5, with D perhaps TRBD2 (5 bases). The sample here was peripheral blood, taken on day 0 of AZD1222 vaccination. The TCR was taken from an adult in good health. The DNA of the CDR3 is TGTGCCAGCAGCGTAGGTTCCGTGAGGGTGGAGACCCAGTACTTC. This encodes CASSVGSVRVETQYF.